This passage covers 21 T cell receptor beta chains from one sample sequenced in a study of T cells of healthy individuals. TCRdb processed the 5' RACE reads anew with MiXCR; each CDR3 protein has one entry. The sample consists of fewer than 75,000 distinct CDR3 sequences, 15% to 20% of them appearing once. All receptors derive from a human donor in good health.

This clonotype was seen at least ten times. The chain joins TRBV4-1 to TRBJ2-1, with 7 bases identical to TRBD2. The length of the CDR3 is 16 residues. V shed 0 bases and J 3 bases; nucleotides not matched to a gene: 5. CDR1 is MGHRA, CDR2 YSYEKL, per germline. In DNA, the CDR3 is TGCGCCAGCAGCCAAGAAGCGGGGTCCCGCTACAATGAGCAGTTCTTC. It yields the protein CASSQEAGSRYNEQFF.

The chain recombines TRBV7-9 with TRBJ1-1; D is unresolved. The CDR3 runs to 11 residues. CDR1 is SEHNR and CDR2 is FQNEAQ in the germline V gene (reference sequence). The V end was cut by 5 bases, the J end by 11 bases, with 12 bases between. In nucleotides, the CDR3 is TGTGCCAGCAGCACCCGGCAGGTGGCTTTCTTT. Translating it yields CASSTRQVAFF.

This clonotype has at least ten counts. The chain has TRBV4-2 and TRBJ2-3; a possible D gene is TRBD2 (5 bases). CDR1 LGHNA and CDR2 YNFKEQ come from the germline V gene. CDR3 size: 14 residues. Trimming left V 5 bases short and J 4 bases short, with 13 bases between. The CDR3, as DNA: TGTGCCAGCAGCAAAAGGCCGGGGTCAGATACGCAGTATTTT. Its translation is CASSKRPGSDTQYF.

This clonotype showed up many times. In nucleotides, the CDR3 is TGTGCCAGCAGTGACTTCCCTGACAGGGGCCACATTCAGTACTTC. Translated, it gives CASSDFPDRGHIQYF. This rearrangement joins TRBV6-4 to TRBJ2-4; 8 bases are a match to TRBD1. The length of the CDR3 is 15 residues. Trimming at V came to 1 base and at J to 8 bases, leaving 7 bases not matched to a gene. In germline, CDR1 is MRHNA, CDR2 SNTAGT.

This clonotype was detected only a few times. This chain uses TRBV20-1 with TRBJ2-7; D not certain. This CDR3 spans 13 amino acids. V was shortened by 5 bases and J by 1 base, with 12 bases between the two germline ends. CDR1 is DFQATT and CDR2 is SNEGSKA in the germline V gene (reference sequence). The CDR3 DNA is TGCAGTGCTCAGGACCCCCCGTCCTACGAGCAGTACTTC. It encodes CSAQDPPSYEQYF.

The chain links TRBV7-9 to TRBJ1-6, with D tentatively TRBD1 (5 bases). The CDR3 runs to 14 residues. CDR1 and CDR2 from the germline V gene are SEHNR and FQNEAQ (reference sequence). V was trimmed by 5 bases and J by 7 bases, leaving 12 bases between them. This CDR3 is CASSTRGANSPLHF. In DNA form, the CDR3 reads TGTGCCAGCAGCACGAGGGGCGCGAATTCACCCCTCCACTTT.

This clonotype was recorded at least ten times. The chain joins TRBV12-3 or TRBV12-4 to TRBJ2-3; D not resolved. This CDR3 is built from 11 residues. V gave up 5 bases and J gave up 7 bases, with 7 bases separating them. This chain's CDR3 is CASSPGHTQYF. The CDR3 nucleotides read TGTGCCAGCAGTCCTGGACATACGCAGTATTTT.

This clonotype was seen at least ten times. The chain couples TRBV3-1 to TRBJ2-1, with 9 bases that match TRBD2. This CDR3 contains 14 residues. Germline V gives CDR1 LGHDT, CDR2 YNNKEL (reference sequence). Trimming at V came to 8 bases and at J to 5 bases, leaving 7 bases not matched to a gene. This chain's CDR3 is CASQSSGRHNEQFF. CDR3 nucleotides: TGTGCCAGCCAAAGTAGCGGGAGACACAATGAGCAGTTCTTC.

The V and J genes are TRBV7-3 and TRBJ2-2; unclear D gene. CDR1 is SGHTA, CDR2 FQGTGA, per germline. V dropped 6 bases and J dropped 2 bases, with 1 base sitting between them. This CDR3 region has 11 residues. The CDR3 is CASSNTGELFF. In nucleotides, the CDR3 is TGTGCCAGCAGTAACACCGGGGAGCTGTTTTTT. The variable domain in full, with the rest retrieved from reference TRBV7-3 and TRBJ2-2, is GAGVSQTPSNKVTEKGKYVELRCDPISGHTALYWYRQSLGQGPEFLIYFQGTGAADDSGLPNDRFFAVRPEGSVSTLKIQRTERGDSAVYLCASSNTGELFFGEGSRLTVL.

Details on this clonotype: A much larger clone sits a single nucleotide away, making a read error possible. The V gene is TRBV5-1, the J gene TRBJ2-7, with 9 bases matching TRBD1. Unmatched junction bases numbered 10, after V lost 4 bases and J lost 5 bases. The CDR3 length is 15 residues. Germline CDR1 and CDR2: SGHRS and YFSETQ. The chain's CDR3 is CASSQYRGLSNEQYF. The CDR3 DNA reads as TGCGCCAGCAGCCAATACAGGGGGCTTAGCAACGAGCAGTACTTC.

This clonotype was counted ten times or more. J is TRBJ2-7 and V is TRBV15; a possible D gene is TRBD2 (5 bases). The CDR3 sequence is 14 residues long. The V and J ends lost 5 bases and 5 bases respectively, with 16 bases between them. Germline-derived CDR1 and CDR2 are LNHNV and YYDKDF (reference sequence). CDR3: CATSPEWENDEQYF. CDR3 DNA: TGTGCCACCAGCCCTGAGTGGGAGAACGACGAGCAGTACTTC.

The chain couples TRBV5-1 to TRBJ2-3, with 9 bases fitting TRBD1. CDR1 SGHRS and CDR2 YFSETQ come from the germline V gene. The V and J ends lost 4 bases and 2 bases, in that order; junction bases with no gene match: 8. This CDR3 is 16 amino acids long. The CDR3 bases are TGCGCCAGCAGCCCGGCCGGACAGGGGACCACAGATACGCAGTATTTT. This encodes CASSPAGQGTTDTQYF.

The rearrangement joins TRBV7-9 to TRBJ2-1; D remains unclear. CDR1 and CDR2 from the germline V gene are SEHNR and FQNEAQ (reference sequence). The CDR3 length is 16 residues. V lost 6 bases and J lost 0, with 15 bases in between. CDR3 nucleotide sequence: TGTGCCAGCAGGTTTTCGGCCGGTAGCTCCTACAATGAGCAGTTCTTC. Its translation: CASRFSAGSSYNEQFF.

The table lists this clonotype with a few counts. The V gene is TRBV15, the J gene TRBJ1-3; D ambiguous. CDR3 length: 16 amino acids. Trimming removed 1 base from V and 3 bases from J, with 13 bases in between. CDR1 and CDR2 from the germline V gene are LNHNV and YYDKDF (reference sequence). CDR3 region: CATSRVRVYGGNTIYF. Written as DNA, the CDR3 is TGTGCCACCAGCAGAGTCCGGGTATATGGTGGAAACACCATATATTTT.

The chain has TRBV7-2 and TRBJ2-7, with D perhaps matching TRBD2 (5 bases). The CDR3 covers 14 residues. From germline, CDR1 is SGHTA and CDR2 FQGNSA. Trimming left V 4 bases short and J 4 bases short, with 14 bases between. Written as DNA, the CDR3 is TGTGCCAGCAGCTCCCGGACCCGGAGGTACGAGCAGTACTTC. It encodes CASSSRTRRYEQYF. The entire variable domain, with the rest obtained from reference TRBV7-2 and TRBJ2-7, is as follows: GAGVSQSPSNKVTEKGKDVELRCDPISGHTALYWYRQSLGQGLEFLIYFQGNSAPDKSGLPSDRFSAERTGGSVSTLTIQRTQQEDSAVYLCASSSRTRRYEQYFGPGTRLTVT.

J is TRBJ2-6 and V is TRBV18, with D possibly being TRBD1 (6 bases). Germline CDR1 and CDR2: KGHSH and LQKENI. CDR3 length: 16 amino acids. Trimming left V 3 bases short and J 4 bases short, with 13 bases between. In DNA form, the CDR3 reads TGTGCCAGCTCACCGAAACAGGGTACCGGGGCCAACGTCCTGACTTTC. This gives the protein CASSPKQGTGANVLTF.

This clonotype appeared a few times. The chain uses TRBV4-3 and TRBJ2-7, with TRBD2 matching 14 bases. The CDR3 spans 17 residues. Per the germline V gene, CDR1 is LGHNA and CDR2 is YSLEER. Trimming removed 4 bases from V and 12 bases from J; junction bases left unmatched: 17. This chain's CDR3 is CASSPGLAGGFPPPLYF. The CDR3 nucleotides are TGCGCCAGCAGCCCCGGACTAGCGGGAGGTTTCCCCCCCCCTTTGTACTTC.

The CDR3 DNA reads TGTGCCAGCAGTGACGGTATAACTGAAGCTTTCTTT. This gives the protein CASSDGITEAFF. The gene calls are TRBV6-4 and TRBJ1-1; D unclear. This CDR3 is 12 amino acids long. Trimming cost V 2 bases and J 5 bases, with 6 bases left between them. Germline-derived CDR1 and CDR2 are MRHNA and SNTAGT.

In its sample, this clonotype was seen many times. The CDR3 reads CASSPPERGYNEQFF. CDR3 in DNA: TGTGCCAGCAGCCCCCCGGAGCGGGGCTACAATGAGCAGTTCTTC. The rearrangement uses TRBV6-5 and TRBJ2-1; 7 bases line up with TRBD2. The CDR3 consists of 15 residues. The trim removed 6 bases at V and 3 bases at J, leaving 8 bases unmatched. Looked up from germline, CDR1 is MNHEY and CDR2 is SVGAGI.

Notes on this clonotype: It is likely a read error, because the conserved phenylalanine at the end of the CDR3 is missing. The V and J genes are TRBV20-1 and TRBJ1-4; possibly TRBD1 for D (6 bases). The germline V gene encodes CDR1 DFQATT and CDR2 SNEGSKA (reference sequence). Trimming took off 4 bases at V and 10 bases at J, with 19 bases between the two ends. The CDR3 covers 14 residues. In DNA form, the CDR3 reads TGCAGTGCTATGGACAGCCCGGGTCTAGGAAAACTGTTTTCT. This translates into CSAMDSPGLGKLFS.

The CDR3 DNA sequence: TGCAGTGCTAGAGAAAGGGGGACAGGGGCCTACGAGCAGTACTTC. Protein sequence: CSARERGTGAYEQYF. The rearrangement joins TRBV20-1 to TRBJ2-7; 10 positions match TRBD1. After removal of 0 bases from V and 2 bases from J, the junction contained 4 bases not matched to a gene. Looked up from germline, CDR1 is DFQATT and CDR2 is SNEGSKA (reference sequence). The CDR3 spans 15 residues.